This is a list of T cell receptor beta chains from one sample in a study of T cell responses to AZD1222 COVID-19 vaccine. The protocol was immunoSEQ multiplex PCR, while the TCRdb copy is restricted to in-frame clones and leaves out a portion. The sample gives roughly 120,000 clones, 88% of which show up once; over 8.5% is in the top ten. Sequenced material: peripheral blood, taken on day 0 of AZD1222 vaccination. The receptor source for this set is an adult in good health. Both conserved end residues are part of each CDR3. The D gene is left open where the match is weak. Not all rows give a size; the values are once, few, many and, for expanded clones, a class.

length: 15
D: -
size: -
V: TRBV4-2
J: TRBJ2-3
CDR3: CASSQALGGADTQYF
DNA: TGTGCCAGCAGCCAAGCTCTAGGGGGGGCAGATACGCAGTATTTT

length: 12
D: -
size: -
V: TRBV4-3
J: TRBJ1-3
CDR3: CASSDYRDTIYF
DNA: TGCGCCAGCAGCGATTACAGGGACACCATATATTTT

length: 14
D: -
size: -
V: TRBV28
J: TRBJ1-1
CDR3: CASSKGGVNTEAFF
DNA: TGTGCCAGCAGCAAAGGGGGTGTTAACACTGAAGCTTTCTTT

length: 10
D: -
size: -
V: TRBV20-1
J: TRBJ2-5
CDR3: CSAQAETQYF
DNA: TGCAGTGCTCAGGCAGAGACCCAGTACTTC

length: 14
D: TRBD1
size: -
V: TRBV7-3
J: TRBJ2-1
CDR3: CASSAKTGIYEQFF
DNA: TGTGCCAGCAGCGCGAAGACAGGGATCTATGAGCAGTTCTTC

length: 15
D: -
size: few
V: TRBV7-2
J: TRBJ2-3
CDR3: CASSAAGASTDTQYF
DNA: TGTGCCAGCAGCGCGGCAGGTGCTAGCACAGATACGCAGTATTTT

length: 15
D: -
size: -
V: TRBV2
J: TRBJ2-7
CDR3: CASSEEEDPFYEQYF
DNA: TGTGCCAGCAGTGAAGAAGAGGACCCGTTCTACGAGCAGTACTTC

length: 15
D: -
size: -
V: TRBV15
J: TRBJ1-5
CDR3: CATSPGTNSNQPQHF
DNA: TGTGCCACCAGTCCCGGGACCAATAGCAATCAGCCCCAGCATTTT

length: 16
D: -
size: -
V: TRBV7-9
J: TRBJ1-5
CDR3: CASSIGTHTRPQPQHF
DNA: TGTGCCAGCAGCATCGGGACCCACACGCGACCTCAGCCCCAGCATTTT

length: 15
D: TRBD1
size: -
V: TRBV5-1
J: TRBJ1-2
CDR3: CASSYGQGRDYGYTF
DNA: TGCGCCAGCAGCTACGGACAGGGACGGGACTATGGCTACACCTTC

length: 16
D: TRBD2
size: -
V: TRBV14
J: TRBJ2-1
CDR3: CASSQGQRRGGFMQFF
DNA: TGTGCCAGCAGCCAAGGGCAAAGGCGGGGGGGCTTTATGCAGTTCTTC

length: 16
D: -
size: -
V: TRBV9
J: TRBJ1-3
CDR3: CASSVEQRGPGNTIYF
DNA: TGTGCCAGCAGCGTAGAACAGAGAGGTCCTGGAAACACCATATATTTT

length: 15
D: -
size: once
V: TRBV7-3
J: TRBJ1-1
CDR3: CASSLTRQRTAEAFF
DNA: TGTGCCAGCAGCTTAACCCGTCAGAGGACAGCTGAAGCTTTCTTT

length: 14
D: -
size: few
V: TRBV5-1
J: TRBJ2-7
CDR3: CASSLGTISYEQYF
DNA: TGCGCCAGCAGCTTGGGCACTATCTCCTACGAGCAGTACTTC

length: 14
D: -
size: -
V: TRBV6-4
J: TRBJ1-5
CDR3: CASSASVGGQPQHF
DNA: TGTGCCAGCAGTGCCTCTGTAGGAGGGCAGCCCCAGCATTTT

length: 17
D: TRBD2
size: -
V: TRBV7-9
J: TRBJ2-1
CDR3: CASSFAGGLKTYHEQFF
DNA: TGTGCCAGCAGCTTCGCGGGAGGCCTCAAGACGTACCATGAGCAGTTCTTC

length: 12
D: -
size: -
V: TRBV5-4
J: TRBJ1-2
CDR3: CASSFQGYGYTF
DNA: TGTGCCAGCAGCTTTCAGGGTTATGGCTACACCTTC

length: 15
D: -
size: -
V: TRBV29-1
J: TRBJ2-2
CDR3: CSVEPWGANTGELFF
DNA: TGCAGCGTTGAGCCCTGGGGGGCGAACACCGGGGAGCTGTTTTTT

length: 15
D: -
size: once
V: TRBV21-1
J: TRBJ2-7
CDR3: CASQTRRTGSYEQYF
DNA: TGTGCCAGCCAGACACGGAGGACAGGGTCATACGAGCAGTACTTC

length: 15
D: -
size: -
V: TRBV19
J: TRBJ2-2
CDR3: CASNSGTGSHGELFF
DNA: TGTGCCAGTAATAGCGGGACAGGGTCCCACGGGGAGCTGTTTTTT

length: 13
D: -
size: -
V: TRBV7-9
J: TRBJ2-7
CDR3: CASSLVRSHEQYF
DNA: TGTGCCAGCAGCTTAGTGCGGAGCCACGAGCAGTACTTC

length: 12
D: -
size: -
V: TRBV7-8
J: TRBJ2-3
CDR3: CASSFRRDTQYF
DNA: TGTGCCAGCAGCTTCCGGCGGGATACGCAGTATTTT

length: 15
D: TRBD1
size: few
V: TRBV19
J: TRBJ2-2
CDR3: CASSQDRGEWGELFF
DNA: TGTGCCAGTAGTCAGGACAGGGGCGAGTGGGGGGAGCTGTTTTTT

length: 16
D: TRBD1
size: -
V: TRBV27
J: TRBJ1-2
CDR3: CASNHAGGAWSGGYTF
DNA: TGTGCCAGCAACCACGCAGGGGGCGCATGGTCGGGAGGCTACACCTTC

length: 13
D: TRBD1
size: -
V: TRBV25-1
J: TRBJ2-7
CDR3: CASSGQGSYEQYF
DNA: TGTGCCAGCAGTGGACAGGGTTCCTACGAGCAGTACTTC

length: 14
D: -
size: -
V: TRBV6-2/TRBV6-3
J: TRBJ1-2
CDR3: CASSYMNSHYGYTF
DNA: TGTGCCAGCAGTTATATGAACAGCCATTATGGCTACACCTTC

length: 16
D: TRBD1
size: -
V: TRBV28
J: TRBJ2-4
CDR3: CASSPEQGALKNIQYF
DNA: TGTGCCAGCAGTCCCGAACAGGGGGCGCTAAAAAACATTCAGTACTTC

length: 15
D: -
size: -
V: TRBV11-2
J: TRBJ2-1
CDR3: CASRPGAMGDGEQFF
DNA: TGTGCCAGCCGCCCAGGGGCTATGGGAGACGGTGAGCAGTTCTTC

length: 14
D: -
size: -
V: TRBV3-1/TRBV3-2
J: TRBJ1-1
CDR3: CASSVLTGNTEAFF
DNA: TGTGCCAGCAGCGTCTTGACAGGGAACACTGAAGCTTTCTTT

length: 16
D: TRBD2
size: -
V: TRBV5-4
J: TRBJ2-3
CDR3: CASSLNRGGAQDTQYF
DNA: TGTGCCAGCAGCTTGAATCGCGGGGGGGCCCAAGATACGCAGTATTTT

length: 13
D: TRBD1
size: -
V: TRBV11-2
J: TRBJ1-2
CDR3: CASSSQGAGGYTF
DNA: TGTGCCAGCAGCTCTCAGGGGGCTGGTGGCTACACCTTC